The 30 T cell receptor beta chains reported below all come from one sample, sequenced in a study of T cell clonality in common variable immunodeficiency. TCRdb's copy holds only in-frame clones and misses some; the assay was immunoSEQ multiplex PCR. The sample holds tens of thousands of clones, and no clone turns up only once. The sample consisted of peripheral blood mononuclear cells. The receptors were gathered from a person aged 18 to 70 in good health.

In this sample, this clone turned up many times. CDR3 in amino acids: CASSRYLVSGTYNEQFF. The sequenced part of the CDR3 DNA is TGTGCCAGCAGCCGTTACTTAGTTAGCGGAACCTACAATGAG. The chain carries TRBV13 and TRBJ2-1; possible D gene TRBD2, 6 bases. Sequencing ends 3 residues short of the CDR3 end; the germline J gene provides the rest. The CDR3 spans 17 residues. Germline values: CDR1 PRHDT, CDR2 FYEKMQ (reference sequence). Deletions cut 5 bases from V and 2 bases from J, with 19 bases between.

This clone was detected many times. Sequencing ends 3 residues short of the CDR3 end; the germline J gene provides the rest. This chain uses TRBV6-7 with TRBJ2-1; 8 positions agree with TRBD2. TRBV6-7 is an ORF; its function is uncertain. Unmatched junction bases numbered 12, after V lost 0 bases and J lost 8 bases. This CDR3 is built from 17 residues. The CDR3 bases that were read are TGTGCCAGCAGTTACTCGGCCCGTCAGAGCGGGAGTTATGAG. Translated, it gives CASSYSARQSGSYE. The entire CDR3 reads CASSYSARQSGSYEQFF.

This clone was recorded at least ten times. The read ends 3 residues early relative to the CDR3; the germline J gene fills the gap. The chain uses TRBV14 and TRBJ1-2; D uncertain. Trimming left V 5 bases short and J 4 bases short, with 11 bases between. This CDR3 comprises 13 residues. Germline V gene sequence: CDR1 SGHDN, CDR2 FVKESK. CDR3 loop: CASSTEALYGYTF. The CDR3 bases that were read are TGTGCCAGCAGCACCGAGGCCCTCTATGGC.

Of note for this clone: Coverage ceases 3 residues before the CDR3 finishes, and the germline J gene fills in the end. The chain carries TRBV2 and TRBJ1-2; no clear D gene. The CDR3 loop spans 15 amino acids. Per the germline V gene, CDR1 is SNHLY and CDR2 is FYNNEI. The CDR3 bases that were read are TGTGCCAGCAGTGACCCGAACGACATGTACAATGAC. This translates into CASSDPNDMYND. The full-length CDR3 reads as CASSDPNDMYNDYTF.

Ten or more counts support this clone. The read gets to within 3 residues of the CDR3 end, and the germline J gene fills in the rest. The chain joins TRBV14 to TRBJ2-3, with D maybe TRBD2 (5 bases). The CDR3 sequence is 17 residues long. Germline CDR1 reads SGHDN; CDR2 reads FVKESK. V lost 1 base and J 0 bases, leaving 14 bases between the germline ends. The CDR3 DNA, read in part, is TGTGCCAGCAGCCAAGTTTATCTAGCCGAGAGCACAGATACG. This codes for CASSQVYLAESTDT. The entire CDR3 sequence reads CASSQVYLAESTDTQYF.

This clone was observed many times. The read falls 3 residues short of the CDR3 end, and the missing part is taken from the germline J gene. The chain recombines TRBV28 with TRBJ2-7; TRBD1 matches at 9 bases. The CDR3 contains 12 residues. With V trimmed by 6 bases and J by 5 bases, 2 bases remained unmatched. The germline V gene encodes CDR1 MDHEN and CDR2 SYDVKM. CDR3 sequence: CASRDRGHEQYF. Incomplete CDR3 DNA: TGTGCCAGCAGGGACAGGGGCCACGAG.

This clone was recorded many times. The missing CDR3 end, 3 residues past where the read stops, is filled in from the germline J gene. This chain links TRBV12-3 or TRBV12-4 with TRBJ2-3; the D gene is possibly TRBD1 (6 bases). With 6 bases removed from V and 6 bases from J, the gap between germline ends came to 13 bases. The CDR3 has 13 amino acids. This CDR3 is CASRSGQSDTQYF. CDR3 bases read: TGTGCCAGCAGGTCAGGACAGTCGGATACG.

This clone has at least ten counts. With the read ending 3 residues before the CDR3 end, the germline J gene is used to fill in that end. The chain combines TRBV30 with TRBJ2-7; 8 nucleotides align to TRBD1. Germline loops: CDR1 GTSNPN, CDR2 SVGIG (reference sequence). The CDR3 is 13 residues long. After removal of 5 bases from V and 6 bases from J, the junction contained 9 bases not matched to a gene. The CDR3 here is CAWGGRQGREQYF. The part of the CDR3 DNA that was read is TGTGCCTGGGGTGGAAGACAGGGGCGCGAG. Full variable domain (outside the CDR3, taken from reference TRBV30 and TRBJ2-7): SQTIHQWPATLVQPVGSPLSLECTVEGTSNPNLYWYRQAAGRGLQLLFYSVGIGQISSEVPQNLSASRPQDRQFILSSKKLLLSDSGFYLCAWGGRQGREQYFGPGTRLTVT.

Many counts were recorded for this clone. The read comes to an end 3 residues before the CDR3 does, leaving the germline J gene to fill in the end. V gene TRBV28 combines with J gene TRBJ2-1; the match to TRBD1 covers 12 bases. The CDR3 consists of 15 residues. The trim removed 6 bases at V and 8 bases at J, leaving 8 bases unmatched. Per germline, CDR1 MDHEN and CDR2 SYDVKM. This CDR3 reads CASRITGTGGDEQFF. The part of the CDR3 DNA that was read is TGTGCCAGCAGGATAACCGGGACAGGGGGCGATGAG.

At least ten counts were recorded for this clone. The read falls 3 residues short of the CDR3 end, and the missing part is taken from the germline J gene. The chain has TRBV5-5 and TRBJ1-5, with D possibly matching TRBD1 (5 bases). V shed 3 bases and J shed 3 bases, with 13 bases lying between them. The CDR3 is 15 residues long. Looked up from germline, CDR1 is SGHKS and CDR2 is YYEKEE (reference sequence). CDR3 residues: CASSSFTGVNQPQHF. The sequenced part of the CDR3 DNA is TGTGCCAGCAGCTCCTTCACGGGGGTCAATCAGCCC.

This clone was recorded a few times. Read data end 3 residues before the CDR3 end; the end is taken from the germline J gene. V and J are TRBV20-1 and TRBJ1-3, with D maybe TRBD1 (5 bases). Germline V lookup: CDR1 DFQATT, CDR2 SNEGSKA (reference sequence). Trimming stripped 0 bases from V and 2 bases from J, with 8 bases between. The CDR3 is made up of 14 amino acids. Incomplete CDR3 DNA: TGCAGTGCTAGAGACGACAGCACTGGAAACACC. Residues: CSARDDSTGNT. The whole CDR3 region reads CSARDDSTGNTIYF.

This clone has ten or more counts. The read gets to within 3 residues of the CDR3 end, and the germline J gene fills in the rest. The chain recombines TRBV30 with TRBJ2-2; TRBD1 matches 8 bases. Germline V gene data show CDR1 as GTSNPN and CDR2 as SVGIG (reference sequence). The J segment lost 0 bases and the V segment lost 4 bases, leaving 10 bases of the junction unmatched. CDR3 length: 17 amino acids. The CDR3 spells CAWTIYGQGSNTGELFF. The covered CDR3 bases are TGTGCCTGGACCATTTATGGACAGGGATCGAACACCGGGGAG.

This clone was detected ten times or more. The sequenced fragment ends 3 residues before the CDR3 boundary, so the rest is inferred from the germline J gene. V is TRBV7-2 and J is TRBJ2-3, with a weak D call TRBD1 (5 bases). V was trimmed by 5 bases and J by 5 bases, leaving 5 bases between them. This CDR3 contains 11 residues. Germline V gene sequence: CDR1 SGHTA, CDR2 FQGNSA. This CDR3 is CASSRGDTQYF. CDR3 bases read: TGTGCCAGCAGCAGGGGAGATACG.

At least ten counts were recorded for this clone. Coverage ceases 3 residues before the CDR3 finishes, and the germline J gene fills in the end. The chain carries TRBV11-2 and TRBJ2-1; 11 positions match TRBD2. CDR3 length equals 14 residues. Germline V gene data show CDR1 as SGHAT and CDR2 as FQNNGV. V shed 2 bases and J 9 bases; nucleotides not matched to a gene: 3. The CDR3 bases that were read are TGTGCCAGCAGCTTATCCGGGACTAGCGGTGAG. Translating gives CASSLSGTSGE. In full, the CDR3 is CASSLSGTSGEQFF.

This clone occurred many times. The read is 3 residues too short to cover the CDR3 end, so that end is filled in from the germline J gene. The J gene is TRBJ2-7, the V gene TRBV14; 7 nucleotides match TRBD1. Germline-derived CDR1 and CDR2 are SGHDN and FVKESK. The CDR3 is 14 amino acids. V lost 1 base, J lost 2 bases, and 2 bases stayed unmatched. This chain's CDR3 is CASSQGTGPYEQYF. The DNA read from the CDR3 is TGTGCCAGCAGCCAAGGGACAGGCCCCTACGAG.

This clone was picked up many times. Read data end 3 residues before the CDR3 end; the end is taken from the germline J gene. V usage is TRBV29-1 and J usage is TRBJ2-7; TRBD1 is a possible D gene (6 bases). Germline assignment: CDR1 SQVTM and CDR2 ANQGSEA. CDR3 length equals 13 residues. V shed 5 bases and J shed 6 bases, with 17 bases lying between them. The sequenced CDR3 bases are TGCAGCGTTAGTTTCACAGGGAAAGGCGAG. Amino acid sequence: CSVSFTGKGE. The CDR3 reads in full as CSVSFTGKGEQYF.

This clone was detected ten times or more. The read is 3 residues too short to cover the CDR3 end, so that end is filled in from the germline J gene. This chain joins TRBV7-2 and TRBJ2-1; no clear D. Trimming removed 6 bases at V and 0 bases at J, with 12 bases between. Germline-derived CDR1 and CDR2 are SGHTA and FQGNSA. The CDR3 sequence is 15 residues long. CDR3 DNA, as far as it was read: TGTGCCAGCAGACTCGGTTGGTCCTCCTACAATGAG. It translates to CASRLGWSSYNE. The entire CDR3 protein reads CASRLGWSSYNEQFF.

In its sample, this clone was seen many times. The read falls 3 residues short of the CDR3 end, and the missing part is taken from the germline J gene. V and J are TRBV20-1 and TRBJ2-1; no definite D call. The germline V gene encodes CDR1 DFQATT and CDR2 SNEGSKA (reference sequence). The CDR3 extends over 11 amino acids. CDR3 in amino acids: CSVTEYNEQFF. The sequenced CDR3 bases are TGCAGCGTAACTGAGTACAATGAG.

At least ten counts were recorded for this clone. The read halts 3 residues ahead of the CDR3 end, with the missing end drawn from the germline J gene. The chain joins TRBV30 to TRBJ2-5; D is undetermined. Germline assignment: CDR1 GTSNPN and CDR2 SVGIG (reference sequence). The CDR3 length is 13 residues. V lost 0 bases and J lost 5, with 10 bases in between. The covered CDR3 bases are TGTGCCTGGAGTGTACTCGGGTGGGAGACC. Protein sequence: CAWSVLGWET. The whole CDR3 reads CAWSVLGWETQYF.

This clone was counted many times. The DNA ends 3 residues before the CDR3 does, and the rest of the CDR3 is filled in from the germline J gene. The chain uses TRBV15 and TRBJ2-6, with D tentatively TRBD1 (6 bases). There are 17 residues in the CDR3. CDR1 is LNHNV and CDR2 is YYDKDF in the germline V gene (reference sequence). Trimming cost V 0 bases and J 2 bases, with 11 bases left between them. Partial CDR3 DNA: TGTGCCACCAGCAGAGATCGAGGGGGAACTGGGGCCAACGTC. Protein sequence: CATSRDRGGTGANV. The entire CDR3 reads CATSRDRGGTGANVLTF. Supplemented by reference TRBV15 and TRBJ2-6, the full variable domain reads DAMVIQNPRYQVTQFGKPVTLSCSQTLNHNVMYWYQQKSSQAPKLLFHYYDKDFNNEADTPDNFQSRRPNTSFCFLDIRSPGLGDTAMYLCATSRDRGGTGANVLTFGAGSRLTVL.

Ten or more counts support this clone. The observed sequence ends 3 residues before the CDR3 terminus, with the missing tail filled in from the germline J gene. The rearrangement uses TRBV5-1 and TRBJ2-1, with D possibly TRBD1 on 6 matching bases. Germline V lookup: CDR1 SGHRS, CDR2 YFSETQ. V was trimmed by 6 bases and J by 7 bases, leaving 14 bases between them. This CDR3 is 13 amino acids long. CDR3 bases read: TGCGCCAGCATCGGGGTGGGGGCTAATGAG. Amino acids: CASIGVGANE. The complete CDR3 protein is CASIGVGANEQFF.

This clone was observed many times. The junction departs from germline at one end; a sequencing error may be responsible. The CDR3: CASNLAGVYEQYF. The covered CDR3 bases are TGTGCCAGCAATTTAGCGGGAGTTTACGAG. The V and J genes are TRBV28 and TRBJ2-7; TRBD2 agrees at 9 bases. The read terminates 3 residues before the CDR3 end, so the remaining end is supplied by the germline J gene. Germline values: CDR1 MDHEN, CDR2 SYDVKM. The CDR3 contains 13 residues.

This clone came up many times. The CDR3 is cut off 3 residues early in the read; its end comes from the germline J gene. The chain employs TRBV6-2 or TRBV6-3 and TRBJ2-3; 8 nucleotides align to TRBD2. Germline CDR1 reads MNHEY; CDR2 reads SVGEGT. The trim removed 3 bases at V and 4 bases at J, leaving 6 bases unmatched. The CDR3 sequence is 15 residues long. The part of the CDR3 DNA that was read is TGTGCCAGCAGTTATCTGGGACTAGTCCCAGATACG. It translates to CASSYLGLVPDT. The whole CDR3 sequence reads CASSYLGLVPDTQYF.

This clone was counted ten times or more. The sequence runs out 3 residues before the end of the CDR3; the remainder is reconstructed from the germline J gene. This chain links TRBV7-8 with TRBJ2-7; 8 nucleotides match TRBD1. The CDR3 loop spans 14 amino acids. Germline loops: CDR1 SGHVS, CDR2 FQNEAQ. The ends lost 5 bases at V and 3 bases at J; junction bases unmatched: 6. Partial CDR3 DNA: TGTGCCAGCAGCCCCACCGACAGGGGCTACGAG. Translation: CASSPTDRGYE. In full, the CDR3 reads CASSPTDRGYEQYF.

As concerns this clone: The read halts 3 residues ahead of the CDR3 end, with the missing end drawn from the germline J gene. The chain has TRBV18 and TRBJ1-1; D is unresolved. Germline CDR1 is KGHSH and CDR2 is LQKENI. The CDR3 loop spans 13 amino acids. V was shortened by 1 base and J by 1 base, with 4 bases between the two germline ends. The CDR3 reads CASSPQGNTEAFF. The part of the CDR3 DNA that was read is TGTGCCAGCTCACCACAGGGGAACACTGAA.

This clone appeared many times. The DNA ends 3 residues before the CDR3 does, and the rest of the CDR3 is filled in from the germline J gene. The rearrangement links TRBV12-3 or TRBV12-4 to TRBJ1-5; D remains unclear. The CDR3 extends over 13 amino acids. The V gene lost 7 bases and the J gene lost 0 bases, with 7 bases spanning the gap. The CDR3 spells CASTRYSNQPQHF. Incomplete CDR3 DNA: TGTGCCAGCACTAGATATAGCAATCAGCCC.

This clone was detected many times. Read sequence stops 3 residues before the CDR3 end, and the germline J gene provides the missing end. V gene TRBV24-1 combines with J gene TRBJ2-1; 10 bases align to TRBD2. The junction had 5 bases not matched to a gene; V was cut back by 3 bases and J by 4 bases. Germline V gives CDR1 KGHDR, CDR2 SFDVKD. CDR3 length: 16 residues. CDR3 DNA (partial): TGTGCCACCAGTGATCCCGGACTAGCGGCGTACAATGAG. This sequence encodes CATSDPGLAAYNE. The whole CDR3 is CATSDPGLAAYNEQFF.

This clone has at least ten counts. The DNA ends 3 residues before the CDR3 does, and the rest of the CDR3 is filled in from the germline J gene. This chain joins TRBV7-9 and TRBJ1-6, with 7 nucleotides matching TRBD1. CDR1 SEHNR and CDR2 FQNEAQ come from the germline V gene (reference sequence). V trimming: 1 base; J trimming: 6 bases; junction bases outside the gene matches: 3. CDR3 length equals 15 residues. The CDR3 DNA, read in part, is TGTGCCAGCAGCTTAGGGGACAGACTTAATTCACCC. Translated, it gives CASSLGDRLNSP. The full CDR3 protein is CASSLGDRLNSPLHF.

This clone was counted ten times or more. CDR3 DNA (partial): TGTGCCAGTAAAGCGGCTAGCGGCAGCTCCTACAATGAG. Translating gives CASKAASGSSYNE. The whole CDR3 sequence is CASKAASGSSYNEQFF. The chain links TRBV19 to TRBJ2-1; 7 nucleotides agree with TRBD2. Read sequence stops 3 residues before the CDR3 end, and the germline J gene provides the missing end. Germline lookup yields CDR1 LNHDA and CDR2 SQIVND (reference sequence). The V segment lost 7 bases and the J segment 0 bases; nucleotides outside the gene matches: 9. The CDR3 extends over 16 amino acids.

The CDR3 sequence is CASRPVTGSNQPQHF. The CDR3 bases that were read are TGTGCCAGTAGGCCCGTGACAGGGAGCAATCAGCCC. V usage is TRBV19 and J usage is TRBJ1-5, with 7 bases that match TRBD1. The missing CDR3 end, 3 residues past where the read stops, is filled in from the germline J gene. CDR1 and CDR2 from the germline V gene are LNHDA and SQIVND (reference sequence). V was clipped by 6 bases and J by 1 base; unmatched bases: 6. The CDR3 is 15 residues long.